The T cell receptor (beta chain) described here comes from a study of glioma-infiltrating T cells. Whole-study findings and limits: Tissue and blood shared very few CDR3 sequences. Above-expected tissue-blood divergence occurred in all gliomas, most in low-grade ones.

Germline V gene data show CDR1 as MNHNS and CDR2 as SASEGT. V lost 2 bases and J 2 bases, leaving 8 bases between the germline ends. The CDR3 sequence is 14 residues long. Ten or more counts support this clonotype. The antigen is unknown. TCR alpha and beta CDR3 regions were amplified from RNA using iRepertoire nested multiplex PCR. One-step reverse transcription and amplification started from approximately 100-400 ng of tissue mRNA or PBMC total RNA. In TCRdb, the multiplex PCR reads were re-called with MiXCR into one record per CDR3 protein. Counted here are roughly 130,000 distinct CDR3 sequences, under 25% occurring once; the ten biggest clones make up over 25%.

V usage is TRBV6-1 and J usage is TRBJ2-3; tentatively, D is TRBD1 (5 bases). The TCR comes from a human donor with low-grade glioma or glioblastoma, undergoing nonglioma brain surgery, or in good health (not recorded which). Specimen: glioma tissue, nonneoplastic brain tissue, or PBMCs (not recorded which). CDR3 amino acids: CASSERGLTDTQYF. CDR3 sequence (DNA): TGTGCCAGCAGTGAAAGGGGCCTCACAGATACGCAGTATTTT.